This TCR beta chain originates from a study of CD8+ T cells in alopecia areata. Background on the study: It was oral tofacitinib, at 5 to 10 mg twice daily, that treated patients received. Overall study results and limits: Patients shared TCRs less clearly than mice did, possibly for HLA-related reasons. Normal scalp had lower clonality than lesional scalp, with alopecia totalis/universalis lesions showing this most strongly.

It was cDNA, reverse transcribed from extracted RNA, that served as the sequencing template. Sequencing used immunoSEQ multiplex PCR; TCRdb keeps in-frame clones, though not all of them. The sample has about 11,000 clones, approximately 57% seen once; the top ten hold about 14%. This CDR3 has 13 residues. The V gene's germline CDR1 is SQVTM and CDR2 ANQGSEA. The ends were cut back, 5 bases at V and 1 base at J, with 11 bases in the middle. With regard to this clone: Its antigen remains unknown.

Individuals with alopecia areata gave both lesional scalp punch biopsies and peripheral blood for collection. The clonotype comes from a human donor with alopecia areata. This chain joins TRBV29-1 and TRBJ1-1; D not resolved. Sequenced material: skin. As DNA, the CDR3 is TGCAGCGTTTTCAGGACGGGGAACACTGAAGCTTTCTTT. Translating gives CSVFRTGNTEAFF.